This TCR beta chain stems from a study of tumor and adjacent non-tumor tissue in lung cancer. About the research overall: Aged roughly 31 to 85 years, patients included under 13 men and 4 to 6 women with stage I to III disease. Study-level findings and limits: Normal lung showed higher cumulative top 100 clone frequency than tumor. Tumor tissue had significantly higher TCR diversity than normal lung.

The junction had 5 bases not matched to a gene; V was cut back by 9 bases and J by 6 bases. The CDR3 has 13 amino acids. Of note for this clonotype: Its antigen is not identified.

The template was RNA from unsorted bulk tissue. The library came from three nested PCR rounds adapted from ARM-PCR protocols. TCRdb reprocessed the multiplex PCR reads via MiXCR and lists one record per CDR3 protein. The data show about 110,000 distinct CDR3 sequences, with roughly 74% seen just once and 30% to 45% held by the top ten. Sample: lung tumor tissue. This TCR came from a woman aged 55-75 years with non-small cell lung cancer. V is TRBV12-3 or TRBV12-4 and J is TRBJ2-4; 10 bases line up with TRBD2. The CDR3 DNA sequence: TGTGCCAGATGTGCTAGCGGGAGAAACATTCAGTACTTC. This codes for CARCASGRNIQYF.